Each of the 10 T cell receptor beta chains below was sequenced from the same sample in a study of blood T cell repertoires in COVID-19. Some clones are missing from TCRdb's copy, which holds only in-frame ones; the method was immunoSEQ multiplex PCR. The sample contains 300,000 to 350,000 clones, about 88% of which appear only once. Sequenced: PBMCs or T cells enriched from blood (not recorded which). These receptors were obtained from a woman aged 30 to 39 who had recovered from COVID-19.

In DNA form, the CDR3 reads TGTGCCAGCAGCCCCTTTGCAACTAATGAAAAACTGTTTTTT. This translates into CASSPFATNEKLFF. The rearrangement joins TRBV5-5 to TRBJ1-4, with D unclear. V lost 4 bases, J lost 0 bases, and 7 bases lay in between. The CDR3 sequence is 14 residues long. Germline assignment: CDR1 SGHKS and CDR2 YYEKEE (reference sequence).

In this sample, this clone turned up a few times. The chain has TRBV6-5 and TRBJ1-2; D is undetermined. CDR3 length: 14 residues. Germline-derived CDR1 and CDR2 are MNHEY and SVGAGI. The V and J ends lost 2 bases and 5 bases respectively, with 12 bases between them. In DNA form, the CDR3 reads TGTGCCAGCAGTTACGGCCAAACCCAATATGGCTACACCTTC. It is translated as CASSYGQTQYGYTF.

A word on this clone: The junction departs from the called germline gene at one end, perhaps through a read error. This chain uses TRBV29-1 with TRBJ2-5; TRBD1 matches 11 bases. Germline V gene sequence: CDR1 SQVTM, CDR2 ANQGSEA. The CDR3 is made up of 14 amino acids. The CDR3 reads CSVEGQGARETQYF. Here the CDR3 DNA reads TGCAGCGTCGAAGGACAGGGGGCGCGGGAGACCCAGTACTTC.

The chain links TRBV10-3 to TRBJ1-2; 8 nucleotides agree with TRBD1. This CDR3 region has 15 residues. The germline V gene encodes CDR1 ENHRY and CDR2 SYGVKD. The V segment lost 10 bases and the J segment 3 bases; nucleotides outside the gene matches: 13. In DNA form, the CDR3 reads TGTGCCACCGCGTTACAGGGGGTTAGGGACTATGGCTACACCTTC. Protein product: CATALQGVRDYGYTF.

The chain employs TRBV5-4 and TRBJ2-1; 9 positions agree with TRBD1. From germline, CDR1 is SGHNT and CDR2 YYREEE (reference sequence). The V and J ends lost 4 bases and 1 base, in that order; junction bases with no gene match: 3. This CDR3 has 15 amino acids. CDR3 coding DNA: TGTGCCAGCAGCCGGGACAGGGATTCCTACAATGAGCAGTTCTTC. Translated: CASSRDRDSYNEQFF.

The chain combines TRBV19 with TRBJ2-4; tentative D call: TRBD2 (7 bases). There are 16 residues in the CDR3. Trimming removed 4 bases at V and 6 bases at J, with 19 bases between. The V gene's germline CDR1 is LNHDA and CDR2 SQIVND (reference sequence). The CDR3 DNA reads as TGTGCCAGTAGTACAGTTAGGGGGGAGGGGAGAAACATTCAGTACTTC. It specifies CASSTVRGEGRNIQYF. The full variable domain, its missing parts supplied by reference TRBV19 and TRBJ2-4, is DGGITQSPKYLFRKEGQNVTLSCEQNLNHDAMYWYRQDPGQGLRLIYYSQIVNDFQKGDIAEGYSVSREKKESFPLTVTSAQKNPTAFYLCASSTVRGEGRNIQYFGAGTRLSVL.

The table lists this clone with a count of one. V and J are TRBV9 and TRBJ2-3; the D gene is possibly TRBD2 (6 bases). The V end lost 3 bases, the J end lost 2 bases, and 16 bases lay between the germline ends. The length of the CDR3 is 16 residues. Germline V CDR1 and CDR2: SGDLS, YYNGEE. CDR3: CASSGAGGSSTDTQYF. CDR3 bases: TGTGCCAGCAGCGGTGCTGGGGGGTCCTCCACAGATACGCAGTATTTT.

This CDR3 is CASTIGQVTYNEQFF. The CDR3, as DNA: TGTGCCAGCACCATAGGACAGGTTACCTACAATGAGCAGTTCTTC. V usage is TRBV28 and J usage is TRBJ2-1, with TRBD1 matching 7 bases. Germline CDR1 reads MDHEN; CDR2 reads SYDVKM. Losses at the gene ends were 7 bases for V and 2 bases for J; bases not matched to a gene: 8. There are 15 residues in the CDR3.

The chain uses TRBV19 and TRBJ1-6; TRBD1 might be the D (5 bases). CDR1 LNHDA and CDR2 SQIVND come from the germline V gene (reference sequence). The length of the CDR3 is 14 residues. V was pared by 3 bases and J by 8 bases, with 11 bases between. The CDR3 DNA sequence: TGTGCCAGTAGTATTTCGGGAGGGGATTCACCCCTCCACTTT. The encoded protein is CASSISGGDSPLHF.

V and J are TRBV19 and TRBJ2-2; 7 positions agree with TRBD1. Unmatched junction bases numbered 5, after V lost 4 bases and J lost 6 bases. Germline V gives CDR1 LNHDA, CDR2 SQIVND (reference sequence). The CDR3 extends over 14 amino acids. For the CDR3, the DNA is TGTGCCAGTAGTACGCGACAGGGTGCCGGGGAGCTGTTTTTT. It yields the protein CASSTRQGAGELFF.